Below are 6 T cell receptor beta chains sequenced from a single sample in a study of blood T cells in healthy people across ages. Then a second PCR, running about 6 to 11 cycles, was carried out with a sample-barcoded 5' primer and a J-beta primer mix. TCRdb re-analysed the 5' RACE reads in MiXCR, keeping a single row per CDR3 protein. The table lists roughly 1,500,000 distinct CDR3 sequences, 34% of them singletons. Sample: blood. The receptors come from a woman aged 25 to 45 in good health.

This clonotype has more than one count but fewer than ten. The chain uses TRBV7-8 and TRBJ2-1, with 9 bases fitting TRBD2. This CDR3 is built from 15 residues. Germline V gene lookup returns CDR1 SGHVS and CDR2 FQNEAQ. Trimming removed 3 bases from V and 8 bases from J; junction bases left unmatched: 8. This chain's CDR3 is CASSFRGGAVDEQFF. For the CDR3, the DNA is TGTGCCAGCAGCTTCCGCGGGGGGGCCGTGGATGAGCAGTTCTTC.

The chain has TRBV7-6 and TRBJ2-7; 8 bases align to TRBD1. CDR3 length: 16 amino acids. V lost 5 bases, J lost 7 bases, and 16 bases stayed unmatched. Per germline, CDR1 SGHVS and CDR2 FNYEAQ. DNA for the CDR3: TGTGCCAGCAGCCGGGAGACTCGGACAGGGCCAGGGGAGCAGTACTTC. Protein product: CASSRETRTGPGEQYF.

V usage is TRBV20-1 and J usage is TRBJ1-5, with a possible D match to TRBD1 (5 bases). Per the germline V gene, CDR1 is DFQATT and CDR2 is SNEGSKA (reference sequence). Trimming took off 5 bases at V and 2 bases at J, with 10 bases between the two ends. The CDR3 covers 13 residues. This CDR3 reads CSAPVQGNQPQHF. Here the CDR3 DNA reads TGCAGTGCTCCGGTACAGGGCAATCAGCCCCAGCATTTT.

The V and J genes are TRBV27 and TRBJ2-1; D call uncertain. The CDR3 has 13 amino acids. Germline V gene sequence: CDR1 MNHEY, CDR2 SMNVEV (reference sequence). V was pared by 3 bases and J by 7 bases, with 10 bases between. CDR3 residues: CASSFLPVNEQFF. In DNA form, the CDR3 reads TGTGCCAGCAGTTTCTTGCCGGTGAATGAGCAGTTCTTC.

The chain employs TRBV27 and TRBJ1-2; 9 bases map to TRBD1. The CDR3 consists of 15 residues. CDR1 is MNHEY and CDR2 is SMNVEV in the germline V gene (reference sequence). V lost 3 bases, J lost 8 bases, and 10 bases stayed unmatched. For the CDR3, the DNA is TGTGCCAGCAGTTTGGGACAGGGTCTCTCAGGAGGCTACACCTTC. This translates into CASSLGQGLSGGYTF.

V usage is TRBV7-3 and J usage is TRBJ2-1; 11 bases agree with TRBD1. The CDR3 length is 17 residues. Germline assignment: CDR1 SGHTA and CDR2 FQGTGA. After removal of 5 bases from V and 8 bases from J, the junction contained 14 bases not matched to a gene. CDR3 loop: CASSTRTGGESRDEQFF. CDR3 bases: TGTGCCAGCAGCACTAGGACAGGGGGCGAATCGAGGGATGAGCAGTTCTTC. Using reference TRBV7-3 and TRBJ2-1 for the parts outside the CDR3, the full variable domain is GAGVSQTPSNKVTEKGKYVELRCDPISGHTALYWYRQSLGQGPEFLIYFQGTGAADDSGLPNDRFFAVRPEGSVSTLKIQRTERGDSAVYLCASSTRTGGESRDEQFFGPGTRLTVL.